The 14 T cell receptor beta chains reported below all come from one sample, sequenced in a study of blood T cell repertoires in COVID-19. Assay used: immunoSEQ multiplex PCR; TCRdb lists only in-frame clones, some missing. This table holds hundreds of thousands of clones, 65% to 90% found once. The source material was peripheral blood. Receptors originate from a woman aged 65 to 85 with acute or convalescent COVID-19.

This chain uses TRBV6-2 or TRBV6-3 with TRBJ2-7, with D maybe TRBD2 (5 bases). Germline V gene lookup returns CDR1 MNHEY and CDR2 SVGEGT. Trimming stripped 3 bases from V and 5 bases from J, with 8 bases between. The CDR3 covers 12 residues. The DNA for the CDR3 is TGTGCCAGCAGTTATGCGGGTAACGAGCAGTACTTC. Encoded protein: CASSYAGNEQYF.

The chain is built from TRBV19 and TRBJ1-1, with a weak D call TRBD1 (5 bases). The CDR3 length is 15 residues. The V and J ends lost 0 bases and 1 base respectively, with 9 bases between them. Germline V gene data show CDR1 as LNHDA and CDR2 as SQIVND (reference sequence). Here the CDR3 DNA reads TGTGCCAGTAGTATAGACCAAGACAGGAACACTGAAGCTTTCTTT. This translates into CASSIDQDRNTEAFF.

This chain links TRBV3-1 (or the pseudogene TRBV3-2) with TRBJ1-4, with 8 nucleotides matching TRBD1. The CDR3 contains 16 residues. CDR1 is LGHDT, CDR2 YNNKEL, per germline (reference sequence). J lost 3 bases, V lost 1 base, and 4 bases had no gene match. The CDR3 here is CASSQVTGGPNEKLFF. The CDR3 coding sequence is TGTGCCAGCAGCCAAGTCACAGGGGGACCTAATGAAAAACTGTTTTTT.

The chain uses TRBV5-1 and TRBJ2-1; 15 nucleotides align to TRBD2. The CDR3 is 17 amino acids. Germline V gene sequence: CDR1 SGHRS, CDR2 YFSETQ. V lost 2 bases, J lost 6 bases, and 6 bases stayed unmatched. For the CDR3, the DNA is TGCGCCAGCAGCTTAACGAGGACTAGCGGGGGGGCCAATGAGCAGTTCTTC. Translation: CASSLTRTSGGANEQFF.

This clone was seen once. The chain couples TRBV9 to TRBJ2-1; 13 nucleotides line up with TRBD2. This CDR3 is 18 amino acids long. The V and J ends lost 0 bases and 9 bases, in that order; junction bases with no gene match: 12. Germline lookup yields CDR1 SGDLS and CDR2 YYNGEE. The CDR3 nucleotides read TGTGCCAGCAGCGTAGGACTAGCGGGGGGCGTATTTTACGGTGAGCAGTTCTTC. Its translation: CASSVGLAGGVFYGEQFF.

The rearrangement links TRBV10-3 to TRBJ2-5; the match to TRBD2 covers 13 bases. J lost 9 bases, V lost 3 bases, and 13 bases had no gene match. CDR1 is ENHRY, CDR2 SYGVKD, per germline. This CDR3 is built from 17 residues. In DNA form, the CDR3 reads TGTGCCATCAGTGACCCGACTAGCGGGGGGCCGGTCGGGGCCCAGTACTTC. Protein product: CAISDPTSGGPVGAQYF.

This clone was counted only a few times. Here the CDR3 DNA reads TGTGCCAGCAGTCTACAGGGGGAGTCTACCTACGAGCAGTACTTC. It encodes CASSLQGESTYEQYF. This chain connects TRBV4-2 to TRBJ2-7; 8 nucleotides align to TRBD1. V lost 6 bases, J lost 2 bases, and 9 bases stayed unmatched. The CDR3 length is 15 residues. The germline CDR1 and CDR2 sequences are LGHNA and YNFKEQ.

This clone was observed a few times. The chain employs TRBV7-2 and TRBJ2-1; 9 nucleotides match TRBD2. The CDR3 is 17 residues long. Germline assignment: CDR1 SGHTA and CDR2 FQGNSA. The J segment lost 5 bases and the V segment lost 3 bases, leaving 11 bases of the junction unmatched. The CDR3 loop reads CASSFSSAGGENNEQFF. Here the CDR3 DNA reads TGTGCCAGCAGCTTCAGCTCGGCGGGGGGGGAAAACAATGAGCAGTTCTTC.

The genes are TRBV29-1 and TRBJ1-2; D ambiguous. V was pared by 4 bases and J by 7 bases, with 10 bases between. In germline, CDR1 is SQVTM, CDR2 ANQGSEA. The CDR3 sequence is 11 residues long. The CDR3 here is CSVVGGLGYTF. The CDR3 DNA is TGCAGCGTTGTAGGAGGGCTTGGCTACACCTTC.

This rearrangement joins TRBV19 to TRBJ2-3; TRBD2 agrees at 13 bases. The CDR3 runs 17 residues. The V segment lost 5 bases and the J segment 0 bases; nucleotides outside the gene matches: 5. Germline CDR1 and CDR2: LNHDA and SQIVND (reference sequence). The CDR3 coding sequence is TGTGCCAGTAGTTCGAGACTAGCGGGGGGTAGCACAGATACGCAGTATTTT. Its protein product is CASSSRLAGGSTDTQYF.

This clone was seen once. V usage is TRBV5-1 and J usage is TRBJ2-1, with 7 bases that match TRBD1. CDR1 SGHRS and CDR2 YFSETQ come from the germline V gene. The CDR3 contains 13 residues. J gave up 4 bases and V 6 bases, and 4 bases lay outside the gene matches. CDR3 in amino acids: CASKPGGYNEQFF. DNA for the CDR3: TGCGCCAGCAAGCCAGGGGGTTACAATGAGCAGTTCTTC. Supplemented by reference TRBV5-1 and TRBJ2-1, the full variable domain reads KAGVTQTPRYLIKTRGQQVTLSCSPISGHRSVSWYQQTPGQGLQFLFEYFSETQRNKGNFPGRFSGRQFSNSRSEMNVSTLELGDSALYLCASKPGGYNEQFFGPGTRLTVL.

The rearrangement links TRBV19 to TRBJ2-1; 9 nucleotides line up with TRBD1. V trimming: 8 bases; J trimming: 7 bases; junction bases outside the gene matches: 15. The CDR3 has 16 amino acids. Germline V gene data show CDR1 as LNHDA and CDR2 as SQIVND (reference sequence). The CDR3 spells CASRLVGGQGKNEQFF. The CDR3 DNA reads as TGTGCCAGTCGGCTAGTGGGGGGACAGGGTAAAAATGAGCAGTTCTTC.

This clone was seen only a few times. The chain has TRBV19 and TRBJ1-3; D gene uncertain. V dropped 1 base and J dropped 3 bases, with 7 bases sitting between them. Germline values: CDR1 LNHDA, CDR2 SQIVND (reference sequence). The CDR3 contains 14 residues. The CDR3: CASSIAQIGNTIYF. The CDR3 nucleotides are TGTGCCAGTAGTATAGCACAGATTGGAAACACCATATATTTT.

The chain is built from TRBV4-3 and TRBJ2-3, with 7 positions matching TRBD1. This CDR3 region has 19 residues. The germline gives CDR1 LGHNA, CDR2 YSLEER. Losses at the gene ends were 1 base for V and 0 bases for J; bases not matched to a gene: 13. The CDR3 region has the DNA TGCGCCAGCAGCCAAGGTAACCCCGGGACAGCAGCTAGCACAGATACGCAGTATTTT. Translated: CASSQGNPGTAASTDTQYF.